Presented here are 21 T cell receptor beta chains from one specimen sequenced in a study of CD8+ T cells in alopecia areata. Once RNA had been extracted, it was reverse transcribed into cDNA to act as the sequencing template. Sequencing used immunoSEQ multiplex PCR; TCRdb keeps in-frame clones, though not all of them. The sample comprises 110,000 to 150,000 clones, roughly 62% of which are singletons, and under 6.5% rests with the top ten. Source: CD4+ T cells sorted from blood, taken at week 0. These receptors were collected from a human donor with alopecia areata.

This chain uses TRBV5-1 with TRBJ2-5; possibly TRBD1 for D (6 bases). Germline-derived CDR1 and CDR2 are SGHRS and YFSETQ. The germline V and J ends were trimmed by 4 bases and 0 bases, with 10 bases remaining between them. The CDR3 totals 14 residues. CDR3 coding DNA: TGCGCCAGCAGCACCACAGGGTACCAAGAGACCCAGTACTTC. Protein: CASSTTGYQETQYF.

The CDR3 loop is CASSLVGRESGYTF. CDR3 nucleotide sequence: TGTGCCAGCAGCTTAGTTGGCAGGGAGAGTGGCTACACCTTC. This rearrangement joins TRBV7-9 to TRBJ1-2; possible D gene TRBD1, 5 bases. The germline V gene encodes CDR1 SEHNR and CDR2 FQNEAQ (reference sequence). Trimming pared 1 base from V and 7 bases from J, leaving 13 bases between. The CDR3 runs 14 residues.

The V and J genes are TRBV2 and TRBJ1-5, with D maybe TRBD1 (6 bases). V lost 6 bases and J lost 0, with 12 bases in between. The CDR3 sequence is 15 residues long. CDR1 is SNHLY, CDR2 FYNNEI, per germline. In nucleotides, the CDR3 is TGTGCCAGCAGCCAAAGGGGACATAGCAATCAGCCCCAGCATTTT. Translation gives CASSQRGHSNQPQHF.

A single count supports this clone. This chain joins TRBV6-6 and TRBJ2-5, with 10 bases matching TRBD2. The CDR3 extends over 14 amino acids. CDR1 MNHNY and CDR2 SVGAGI come from the germline V gene (reference sequence). Unmatched junction bases numbered 0, after V lost 2 bases and J lost 3 bases. In DNA form, the CDR3 reads TGTGCCAGCAGTTACGGGACTAGCGAAGAGACCCAGTACTTC. It yields the protein CASSYGTSEETQYF.

This sequence joins TRBV7-2 and TRBJ2-1, with D possibly being TRBD2 (6 bases). The germline V gene encodes CDR1 SGHTA and CDR2 FQGNSA. The CDR3 has 16 amino acids. Trimming pared 5 bases from V and 9 bases from J, leaving 23 bases between. This CDR3 is CASSARRDSGRGEQFF. CDR3 DNA: TGTGCCAGCAGCGCCCGCCGGGACTCCGGCCGGGGTGAGCAGTTCTTC.

The chain links TRBV30 to TRBJ1-6, with D uncertain. Germline V gives CDR1 GTSNPN, CDR2 SVGIG (reference sequence). V shed 7 bases and J shed 6 bases, with 16 bases lying between them. This CDR3 contains 14 residues. CDR3 sequence reads: CAFHSIGINSPLHF. The DNA of the CDR3 is TGTGCCTTCCATTCAATCGGGATTAATTCACCCCTCCACTTT.

The CDR3, as DNA: TGTGCCAGCAGCAGTAGCGGGGGTACAAATGAGCAGTTCTTC. It specifies CASSSSGGTNEQFF. The chain uses TRBV13 and TRBJ2-1; 9 bases fit TRBD2. V was clipped by 5 bases and J by 7 bases; unmatched bases: 6. In germline, CDR1 is PRHDT, CDR2 FYEKMQ (reference sequence). The CDR3 is 14 amino acids.

The chain is built from TRBV18 and TRBJ2-3; D call uncertain. V was cut by 6 bases and J by 4 bases, with 20 bases left in between. The V gene's germline CDR1 is KGHSH and CDR2 LQKENI. The CDR3 runs to 16 residues. The CDR3 here is CASSPSKGSGPDTQYF. CDR3 bases: TGTGCCAGCTCTCCCTCCAAGGGATCGGGCCCAGATACGCAGTATTTT.

CDR3 in amino acids: CASSQGAGNQPQHF. The CDR3, as DNA: TGCGCCAGCAGTCAGGGGGCAGGCAATCAGCCCCAGCATTTT. The rearrangement joins TRBV5-1 to TRBJ1-5; 8 bases align to TRBD1. This CDR3 is 14 amino acids long. The germline CDR1 and CDR2 sequences are SGHRS and YFSETQ. J lost 2 bases, V lost 5 bases, and 3 bases had no gene match.

The rearrangement joins TRBV5-1 to TRBJ1-5, with D maybe TRBD1 (5 bases). This CDR3 has 15 amino acids. Between the trimmed V and J ends, which lost 0 bases and 6 bases, there was a span of 13 bases. The germline CDR1 and CDR2 sequences are SGHRS and YFSETQ. CDR3 in DNA: TGCGCCAGCAGCTTGGATTTAGGGGCGGGTCAGCCCCAGCATTTT. Protein: CASSLDLGAGQPQHF.

The rearrangement joins TRBV29-1 to TRBJ2-3; no definite D call. Trimming removed 3 bases at V and 2 bases at J, with 9 bases between. Germline assignment: CDR1 SQVTM and CDR2 ANQGSEA. The CDR3 covers 13 residues. The CDR3 DNA reads TGCAGCGTTGAGGGCAGGCTCACAGATACGCAGTATTTT. Translation: CSVEGRLTDTQYF.

A word on this clone: One base away lies a much larger clone, so this may be a sequencing read error. The chain joins TRBV11-3 to TRBJ2-2, with no clear D. From germline, CDR1 is SGHNT and CDR2 YENEEA. This CDR3 is 12 amino acids long. V was shortened by 4 bases and J by 2 bases, with 2 bases between the two germline ends. DNA of the CDR3: TGTGCCAGCAGCTCAAACACCGGGGAGCTGTTTTTT. Its translation: CASSSNTGELFF.

The chain recombines TRBV10-2 with TRBJ1-6; D ambiguous. The CDR3 has 13 residues. Trimming removed 0 bases from V and 10 bases from J, with 7 bases in between. Germline V gives CDR1 WSHSY, CDR2 SAAADI. The DNA of the CDR3 is TGCGCCAGCAGTGAGTCAGAGTGGTCACCCCTCCACTTT. It specifies CASSESEWSPLHF.

The chain employs TRBV23-1 and TRBJ1-5; maybe TRBD1 (5 bases). TRBV23-1 falls under the ORF class, with uncertain function. The CDR3 has 21 amino acids. V was trimmed by 0 bases and J by 1 base, leaving 25 bases between them. The CDR3 is CASSQSPTVIRWGTSNQPQHF. In DNA, the CDR3 is TGCGCCAGCAGTCAATCTCCGACAGTCATAAGATGGGGGACGAGCAATCAGCCCCAGCATTTT.

This clone was counted only a few times. V gene TRBV5-1 combines with J gene TRBJ1-1; TRBD1 is a possible D gene (5 bases). V gave up 0 bases and J gave up 1 base, with 10 bases separating them. Germline V gene sequence: CDR1 SGHRS, CDR2 YFSETQ. The CDR3 has 15 amino acids. CDR3 DNA sequence: TGCGCCAGCAGCTTGGCAGGGACGCGGAACACTGAAGCTTTCTTT. This gives the protein CASSLAGTRNTEAFF.

V is TRBV19 and J is TRBJ2-3, with no clear D. Germline V lookup: CDR1 LNHDA, CDR2 SQIVND (reference sequence). V lost 4 bases to trimming and J lost 3 bases, with 14 bases between them. This CDR3 has 15 residues. CDR3 nucleotide sequence: TGTGCCAGTAGTAAGTCATGGGCGAGGACAGATACGCAGTATTTT. Translation gives CASSKSWARTDTQYF.

In nucleotides, the CDR3 is TGTGCCAGTACTAGGACAGGTAGGAATGAGCAGTTCTTC. Its translation: CASTRTGRNEQFF. This chain connects TRBV19 to TRBJ2-1; TRBD1 matches at 7 bases. The V gene end was trimmed by 7 bases and the J gene end by 7 bases; junction bases not matched to a gene: 7. CDR1 and CDR2 from the germline V gene are LNHDA and SQIVND (reference sequence). The CDR3 is 13 amino acids.

The chain links TRBV13 to TRBJ2-7; 11 bases are shared with TRBD2. CDR3 size: 15 residues. From germline, CDR1 is PRHDT and CDR2 FYEKMQ (reference sequence). J gave up 0 bases and V 4 bases, and 2 bases lay outside the gene matches. The chain's CDR3 is CASSSLAGASYEQYF. The CDR3 nucleotides read TGTGCCAGCAGCTCACTAGCGGGGGCCTCCTACGAGCAGTACTTC. The full variable domain, in which reference TRBV13 and TRBJ2-7 provide the parts outside the CDR3, is AAGVIQSPRHLIKEKRETATLKCYPIPRHDTVYWYQQGPGQDPQFLISFYEKMQSDKGSIPDRFSAQQFSDYHSELNMSSLELGDSALYFCASSSLAGASYEQYFGPGTRLTVT.

Notes on this clone: The identical CDR3 is also encoded by other nucleotide sequences in the sample. This sequence joins TRBV29-1 and TRBJ1-1, with unresolved D. V dropped 7 bases and J dropped 2 bases, with 5 bases sitting between them. The CDR3 is 10 residues long. Germline lookup yields CDR1 SQVTM and CDR2 ANQGSEA. CDR3 DNA sequence: TGCAGCGCATCAAACACTGAAGCTTTCTTT. This encodes CSASNTEAFF.

This chain links TRBV5-1 with TRBJ2-4, with D perhaps matching TRBD1 or TRBD2 (5 bases each). In germline, CDR1 is SGHRS, CDR2 YFSETQ. The CDR3 extends over 15 amino acids. V lost 1 base and J lost 6, with 14 bases in between. CDR3 residues: CASSLLATRGNIQYF. The DNA for the CDR3 is TGCGCCAGCAGCTTGTTAGCTACTAGGGGAAACATTCAGTACTTC.

The chain is built from TRBV6-5 and TRBJ2-3; no clear D. Germline V gene sequence: CDR1 MNHEY, CDR2 SVGAGI. V was shortened by 6 bases and J by 7 bases, with 14 bases between the two germline ends. This CDR3 comprises 13 residues. The CDR3 loop reads CASRPQKRNTQYF. The CDR3 nucleotides read TGTGCCAGCAGGCCTCAAAAGAGGAATACGCAGTATTTT.